This TCR beta chain was obtained from a study of cytomegalovirus exposure and HLA in healthy donors. Across the whole study: Unique TCRs numbering around 85 million, obtained from HLA-typed donors, made up an early data release. Whole-study results and caveats: Looking again later, the authors saw that most CMV-associated TCR beta chains seemed HLA-restricted. The study dropped some indistinguishable V segments, TRBV6-2 and TRBV6-3 among them. Analyses of presence and absence presupposed an approximately uniform sequencing depth across donors.

Use of 60 Vbeta and 13 Jbeta primers characterized the PCR. Libraries were prepared by immunoSEQ multiplex PCR; TCRdb keeps only in-frame clonotypes and omits some of them. Of about 200,000 clones listed, 60% to 80% are singletons. In the case of this clone: Its target is unknown.

The CDR3 contains 12 residues. V was pared by 4 bases and J by 7 bases, with 10 bases between. Germline-derived CDR1 and CDR2 are SGDLS and YYNGEE. The chain links TRBV9 to TRBJ2-3; D is possibly TRBD1 (5 bases). The sample consisted of PBMCs. This sequence originates from a man aged 18 to 29 in good health and CMV-seronegative. The chain's CDR3 is CASSPDSYTQYF. As DNA, the CDR3 is TGTGCCAGCAGCCCTGACAGTTATACGCAGTATTTT.